A single sample is the source of the 13 T cell receptor beta chains below, sequenced in a study of T cell responses to AZD1222 COVID-19 vaccine. The assay was immunoSEQ multiplex PCR, and TCRdb's table has in-frame clones only and misses some. The data show approximately 57,000 clones, approximately 83% seen once. The sample consisted of peripheral blood, taken on day 0 of AZD1222 vaccination. The source is an adult in good health.

The chain links TRBV9 to TRBJ2-3; D call uncertain. V was shortened by 4 bases and J by 4 bases, with 7 bases between the two germline ends. The CDR3 consists of 12 residues. Germline values: CDR1 SGDLS, CDR2 YYNGEE. CDR3 coding DNA: TGTGCCAGCAGCTCCCGAGCAGATACGCAGTATTTT. It encodes CASSSRADTQYF. The full variable domain, completed using reference TRBV9 and TRBJ2-3, is DSGVTQTPKHLITATGQRVTLRCSPRSGDLSVYWYQQSLDQGLQFLIQYYNGEERAKGNILERFSAQQFPDLHSELNLSSLELGDSALYFCASSSRADTQYFGPGTRLTVL.

To note about this clone: A junction end diverges from the germline sequence, so it may reflect a read error. The J gene is TRBJ1-4, the V gene TRBV30, with D unresolved. CDR3 length: 13 amino acids. The germline V gene has CDR1 GTSNPN and CDR2 SVGIG (reference sequence). CDR3 bases: TGTGCCTCGAGTGAGGAGAATAATGAAAAACTGTTTTTT. Protein: CASSEENNEKLFF.

The rearrangement links TRBV4-2 to TRBJ2-4; the match to TRBD2 covers 8 bases. Trimming at V came to 4 bases and at J to 6 bases, leaving 11 bases not matched to a gene. Germline V gene lookup returns CDR1 LGHNA and CDR2 YNFKEQ. The CDR3 has 16 residues. The CDR3 sequence is CASSPTGGYERNIQYF. CDR3 sequence (DNA): TGTGCCAGCAGCCCTACGGGAGGGTATGAAAGAAACATTCAGTACTTC.

The V and J genes are TRBV4-1 and TRBJ2-4, with TRBD2 as a possible D gene (7 bases). This CDR3 is built from 13 residues. V gave up 0 bases and J gave up 9 bases, with 9 bases separating them. Germline V lookup: CDR1 MGHRA, CDR2 YSYEKL. The DNA for the CDR3 is TGCGCCAGCAGCCAAGAAGGGGGGGGCATTCAGTACTTC. Translation: CASSQEGGGIQYF.

The rearrangement joins TRBV6-2 or TRBV6-3 to TRBJ1-5; D is perhaps TRBD1 (5 bases). Between the trimmed V and J ends, which lost 6 bases and 4 bases, there was a span of 13 bases. The V gene's germline CDR1 is MNHEY and CDR2 SVGEGT. CDR3 length: 14 amino acids. This chain's CDR3 is CASSSRDRNQPQHF. DNA for the CDR3: TGTGCCAGCAGCTCCAGGGACCGAAATCAGCCCCAGCATTTT.

This clone was picked up a small number of times. The chain carries TRBV5-1 and TRBJ2-7; a possible D gene is TRBD1 (6 bases). Trimming took 4 bases from V and 3 from J, leaving 29 bases between them. Germline V gives CDR1 SGHRS, CDR2 YFSETQ. The CDR3 extends over 19 amino acids. The CDR3 region is CASSLRPPAGEGRGYEQYF. The CDR3, as DNA: TGCGCCAGCAGCCTGCGACCACCGGCAGGGGAAGGACGAGGCTACGAGCAGTACTTC.

The chain uses TRBV4-1 and TRBJ2-3; D uncertain. CDR1 and CDR2 (germline): MGHRA, YSYEKL. The CDR3 extends over 14 amino acids. The V end was cut by 1 base, the J end by 6 bases, with 11 bases between. The CDR3 sequence is CASSQASPPDTQYF. CDR3 coding DNA: TGCGCCAGCAGCCAAGCTAGTCCCCCCGATACGCAGTATTTT.

The rearrangement links TRBV6-2 or TRBV6-3 to TRBJ1-5; 10 bases are a match to TRBD1. Germline loops: CDR1 MNHEY, CDR2 SVGEGT. J gave up 2 bases and V 1 base, and 5 bases lay outside the gene matches. The CDR3 is made up of 17 amino acids. This CDR3 is CASSYFTGTGGNQPQHF. The CDR3 DNA is TGTGCCAGCAGTTACTTTACCGGGACAGGGGGCAATCAGCCCCAGCATTTT.

The chain has TRBV7-9 and TRBJ2-1; 7 nucleotides match TRBD2. Germline V gives CDR1 SEHNR, CDR2 FQNEAQ (reference sequence). The CDR3 is 18 amino acids. J lost 4 bases, V lost 4 bases, and 16 bases had no gene match. CDR3 DNA: TGTGCCAGCAGCTCCGACTCGACTTGGGGCGGGAGTTACAATGAGCAGTTCTTC. As protein: CASSSDSTWGGSYNEQFF.

J is TRBJ1-2 and V is TRBV29-1; D perhaps matches TRBD1 (5 bases). The CDR3 length is 13 residues. V gave up 5 bases and J gave up 4 bases, with 14 bases separating them. Germline V lookup: CDR1 SQVTM, CDR2 ANQGSEA. CDR3 in amino acids: CSVFSGRGYGYTF. Written as DNA, the CDR3 is TGCAGCGTTTTCTCGGGGCGCGGCTATGGCTACACCTTC.

The chain joins TRBV28 to TRBJ1-2; no definite D call. Germline CDR1 reads MDHEN; CDR2 reads SYDVKM. Trimming shortened V by 3 bases and J by 7 bases, and 12 bases separated the two germline ends. The CDR3 loop spans 13 amino acids. The DNA of the CDR3 is TGTGCCAGCAGTTTCCAAGGGTGGGGTGGCTACACCTTC. As protein: CASSFQGWGGYTF.

CDR3 DNA: TGTGCCAGCACCCCGGCCCCGGCGGATCCTACCTACGAGCAGTACTTC. The encoded protein is CASTPAPADPTYEQYF. The rearrangement uses TRBV2 and TRBJ2-7; D call uncertain. V was clipped by 7 bases and J by 2 bases, with 21 bases between them. Germline loops: CDR1 SNHLY, CDR2 FYNNEI. The CDR3 is 16 residues long.

The rearrangement uses TRBV5-4 and TRBJ1-2; tentative D call: TRBD1 (6 bases). The CDR3 loop spans 14 amino acids. CDR1 is SGHNT, CDR2 YYREEE, per germline (reference sequence). V was clipped by 4 bases and J by 6 bases, with 16 bases between them. This chain's CDR3 is CASSPFGGLDGYTF. The DNA for the CDR3 is TGTGCCAGCAGCCCCTTCGGGGGGCTGGATGGCTACACCTTC.